This paragraph reports one T cell receptor (beta chain). The data are from a study of PD-L1 blockade in urothelial cancer. Study-level background: Bladder-origin urothelial cancer in males described about 90% of the 29 patients.

Spiking of synthetic TCR analog templates was performed in each PCR. TCRdb's copy holds only in-frame clones and misses some; the assay was immunoSEQ multiplex PCR. Counted here are tens of thousands of clones, 88% occurring once; the ten biggest clones make up 10% to 12%. V lost 6 bases and J 1 base, leaving 12 bases between the germline ends. The CDR3 runs 14 residues. Germline V gene data show CDR1 as SNHLY and CDR2 as FYNNEI. The sample's time point: peripheral blood 6 weeks after treatment start. Pretreatment and on-treatment blood mononuclear cell samples were taken, totaling between 1 and 8 time points per patient.

The clonotype comes from a man aged 60 to 69 with urothelial cancer. V and J are TRBV2 and TRBJ1-2; D possibly corresponds to TRBD1 (5 bases). The sequencing used PBMCs, collected around atezolizumab (anti-PD-L1) treatment. CDR3 sequence (DNA): TGTGCCAGCAGACAGGACGGGCTTAACTATGGCTACACCTTC. As protein: CASRQDGLNYGYTF.